The rows below give T cell receptor beta chains drawn from one sample of a study of OX40 agonist ivuxolimab in advanced cancers. Clones were read by immunoSEQ multiplex PCR, and TCRdb kept only the in-frame ones, dropping some. The profile shows 70,000 or so clones, roughly 92% of them singletons. The starting material was CD4+ or CD8+ T cells sorted from blood, obtained in a trial of the OX40 agonist ivuxolimab. These receptors originate from an adult with an advanced solid tumor such as melanoma, head and neck, liver or kidney cancer. Each CDR3 is given without its conserved first and last residue. Each record gives: V gene, clone size, J gene, CDR3 protein. The size entry is marked missing in some rows and otherwise reads once, few, many or a size class.

V: TRBV6-6; size: once; J: TRBJ2-7; CDR3: ASKRQGEIRQQY
V: TRBV12-5; size: -; J: TRBJ2-3; CDR3: ASGSRFSTDTQY
V: TRBV9; size: -; J: TRBJ2-1; CDR3: ASSELAGDYNEQF
V: TRBV19; size: -; J: TRBJ1-5; CDR3: ASTVGAVSNQPQH
V: TRBV27; size: -; J: TRBJ2-6; CDR3: ASSSWTGVLSGANVLT
V: TRBV5-1; size: -; J: TRBJ2-7; CDR3: ASSFDGGRTYEQY
V: TRBV10-2; size: -; J: TRBJ2-5; CDR3: ASSKPGQNRETQY
V: TRBV12-2; size: -; J: TRBJ2-7; CDR3: ASRLVVAYEQY
V: TRBV5-1; size: -; J: TRBJ2-1; CDR3: ASSPGGQGSYNEQF
V: TRBV7-8; size: -; J: TRBJ2-5; CDR3: ASSLTLAGGRETQY
V: TRBV6-5; size: -; J: TRBJ1-5; CDR3: ASSYYGTDPNQPQH
V: TRBV19; size: -; J: TRBJ2-7; CDR3: ASSWGQGVGNEQY
V: TRBV7-8; size: -; J: TRBJ1-1; CDR3: ASSSGQGVSVNTEAF
V: TRBV2; size: -; J: TRBJ2-1; CDR3: ASSVNGWGSF